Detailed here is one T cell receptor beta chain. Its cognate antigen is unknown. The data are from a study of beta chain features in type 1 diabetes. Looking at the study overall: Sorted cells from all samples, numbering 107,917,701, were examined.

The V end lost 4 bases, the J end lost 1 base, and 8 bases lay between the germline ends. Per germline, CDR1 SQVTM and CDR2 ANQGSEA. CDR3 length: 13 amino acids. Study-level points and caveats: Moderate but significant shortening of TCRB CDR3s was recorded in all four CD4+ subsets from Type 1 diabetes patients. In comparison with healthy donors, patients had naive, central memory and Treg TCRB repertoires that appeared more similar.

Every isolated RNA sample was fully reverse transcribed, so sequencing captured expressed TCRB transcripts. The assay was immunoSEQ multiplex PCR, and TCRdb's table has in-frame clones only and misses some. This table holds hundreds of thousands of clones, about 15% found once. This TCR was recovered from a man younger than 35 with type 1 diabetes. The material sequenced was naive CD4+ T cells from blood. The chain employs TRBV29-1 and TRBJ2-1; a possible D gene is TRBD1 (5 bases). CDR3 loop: CSVGAGSYNEQFF. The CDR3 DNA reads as TGCAGCGTTGGGGCAGGGTCCTACAATGAGCAGTTCTTC.